This T cell receptor beta chain appears in the sequencing data of a study of monozygotic twins with inflammatory bowel disease. The CDR3 has 15 residues. Germline lookup yields CDR1 DFQATT and CDR2 SNEGSKA (reference sequence). TCRdb reanalyzed the 5' RACE reads and collapses them to one entry per CDR3 protein, without DNA. The sample table includes about 300,000 distinct CDR3 sequences. T cells were not sorted, and total RNA was isolated straight from whole blood. This clonotype was obtained from a human donor with ulcerative colitis or Crohn's disease, or a healthy co-twin of an affected twin (not recorded which). The sample comprised blood. The rearrangement links TRBV20-1 to TRBJ1-5; without DNA, the TCRdb call of TRBD1 cannot be checked. This chain's CDR3 is CSASFARTGNQPQHF.